The entry that follows covers one T cell receptor beta chain sequence. This CDR3 contains 11 residues. Per germline, CDR1 LGHDT and CDR2 YNNKEL (reference sequence). Trimming shortened V by 1 base and J by 6 bases, and 3 bases separated the two germline ends. Authors' data handling: For nucleated cells, counts were estimated from reference gene primer amplification. The assay was immunoSEQ multiplex PCR, and TCRdb's table has in-frame clones only and misses some. V, J and clone size were drawn from that table, and D and trimming were deduced from the DNA. The sample holds roughly 13,000 clones, approximately 90% seen once. The data stem from a study of blood T cell repertoires in COVID-19. The overall study: COVID-19 samples collected from the United States, Italy and Spain covered acute and convalescent phases. T cells, B-cell-depleted T cells, or PBMCs supplied cDNA or gDNA.

The chain uses TRBV3-1 (or the pseudogene TRBV3-2) and TRBJ1-2, with D unresolved. This TCR derives from a human donor in a cohort sampled during active COVID-19. Sequencing was performed on peripheral blood. The CDR3 sequence: CASSQADGYTF. CDR3 DNA: TGTGCCAGCAGCCAAGCGGATGGCTACACCTTC.